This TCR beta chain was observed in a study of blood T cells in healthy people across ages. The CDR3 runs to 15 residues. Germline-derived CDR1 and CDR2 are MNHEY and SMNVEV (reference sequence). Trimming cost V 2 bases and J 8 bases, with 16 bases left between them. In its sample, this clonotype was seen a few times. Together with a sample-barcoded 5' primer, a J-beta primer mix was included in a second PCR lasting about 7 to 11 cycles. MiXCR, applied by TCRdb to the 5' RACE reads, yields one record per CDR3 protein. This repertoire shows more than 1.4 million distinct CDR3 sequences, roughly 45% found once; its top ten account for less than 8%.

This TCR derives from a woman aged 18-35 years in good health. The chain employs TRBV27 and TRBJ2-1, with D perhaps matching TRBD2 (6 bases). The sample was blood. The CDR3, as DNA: TGTGCCAGCAGTTTAGGGCTAGCGACCCAAGATGAGCAGTTCTTC. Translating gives CASSLGLATQDEQFF.